Presented here are 23 T cell receptor beta chains from one specimen sequenced in a study of blood T cell repertoires in COVID-19. Only in-frame clones appear in the TCRdb table, and some are missing; sequencing was by immunoSEQ multiplex PCR. The table lists 200,000 to 250,000 clones, 75% to 95% of them singletons. Sequenced: PBMCs or T cells enriched from blood (not recorded which). The receptors here all came from a woman in her late teens or twenties who had recovered from COVID-19.

The rearrangement uses TRBV3-1 (or the pseudogene TRBV3-2) and TRBJ2-7, with D possibly matching TRBD1 (5 bases). V was shortened by 4 bases and J by 9 bases, with 16 bases between the two germline ends. This CDR3 is 13 amino acids long. Germline CDR1 and CDR2: LGHDT and YNNKEL (reference sequence). CDR3 coding DNA: TGTGCCAGCAGCCTTTCTTCGACGACAGCGCAGTACTTC. This gives the protein CASSLSSTTAQYF.

This clone appeared once. V usage is TRBV13 and J usage is TRBJ1-2; 9 positions match TRBD1. This CDR3 contains 15 residues. The ends lost 2 bases at V and 2 bases at J; junction bases unmatched: 3. CDR1 is PRHDT, CDR2 FYEKMQ, per germline (reference sequence). The CDR3 spells CASSLYGTGNYGYTF. The DNA of the CDR3 is TGTGCCAGCAGCTTATATGGGACAGGGAACTATGGCTACACCTTC.

The V call is TRBV27, the J call TRBJ1-6, with 8 bases identical to TRBD1. V shed 0 bases, J shed 0 bases, and the junction held 1 base outside the gene matches. Germline CDR1 is MNHEY and CDR2 is SMNVEV (reference sequence). The CDR3 is 17 amino acids. CDR3: CASSLSQGGSYNSPLHF. The CDR3 DNA follows: TGTGCCAGCAGTTTATCACAGGGGGGCTCCTATAATTCACCCCTCCACTTT.

The chain is built from TRBV4-1 and TRBJ2-7; D unresolved. The V gene lost 1 base and the J gene lost 9 bases, with 13 bases spanning the gap. Per germline, CDR1 MGHRA and CDR2 YSYEKL. This CDR3 has 13 residues. The CDR3: CASSQGTLSVQYF. The DNA of the CDR3 is TGCGCCAGCAGCCAAGGTACTCTCTCTGTGCAGTACTTC.

The chain joins TRBV28 to TRBJ1-3; D is perhaps TRBD1 (5 bases). The germline V and J ends were trimmed by 7 bases and 0 bases, with 7 bases remaining between them. The CDR3 covers 13 residues. Germline-derived CDR1 and CDR2 are MDHEN and SYDVKM. As DNA, the CDR3 is TGTGCCAGCACAGGGAACTCTGGAAACACCATATATTTT. Translating gives CASTGNSGNTIYF.

The chain links TRBV28 to TRBJ2-5; the D gene is possibly TRBD2 (5 bases). V was pared by 7 bases and J by 3 bases, with 18 bases between. CDR1 and CDR2 from the germline V gene are MDHEN and SYDVKM. This CDR3 has 15 residues. The CDR3 loop is CASTSQSRGKETQYF. As DNA, the CDR3 is TGTGCCAGCACCTCCCAAAGTCGGGGAAAAGAGACCCAGTACTTC.

J is TRBJ2-2 and V is TRBV5-5; tentative D call: TRBD1 (5 bases). The CDR3 is 17 residues long. The V end was cut by 4 bases, the J end by 2 bases, with 18 bases between. Germline V gene sequence: CDR1 SGHKS, CDR2 YYEKEE (reference sequence). CDR3 nucleotides: TGTGCCAGCAGCGCGCCAGATAGGGGTATCAACACCGGGGAGCTGTTTTTT. This gives the protein CASSAPDRGINTGELFF.

The chain couples TRBV19 to TRBJ1-5, with D perhaps matching TRBD1 (6 bases). Trimming took 2 bases from V and 5 from J, leaving 16 bases between them. Looked up from germline, CDR1 is LNHDA and CDR2 is SQIVND (reference sequence). The CDR3 runs to 16 residues. The DNA of the CDR3 is TGTGCCAGTAGTATAAGCGGGGGCAGGGAAGATCAGCCCCAGCATTTT. Protein product: CASSISGGREDQPQHF.

This clone was observed once. The rearrangement links TRBV21-1 to TRBJ1-2; the table names TRBD1, a call not compared with the DNA. TRBV21-1 is marked as a pseudogene. The CDR3 is 15 amino acids. The DNA for the CDR3 is TGTGCCAGCAGGTTGGGACAGACCACTAACTATGGCTACACCTTC. It yields the protein CASRLGQTTNYGYTF.

This clone was seen more than once but under ten times. The V gene is TRBV4-2, the J gene TRBJ2-3, with TRBD2 identical over 7 bases. Germline CDR1 is LGHNA and CDR2 is YNFKEQ. This CDR3 has 20 amino acids. The V and J ends lost 1 base and 2 bases, in that order; junction bases with no gene match: 18. CDR3 nucleotide sequence: TGTGCCAGCAGCCAAGGGCAGGGCCGAACGGGGGGAACATTCACAGATACGCAGTATTTT. Translated, it gives CASSQGQGRTGGTFTDTQYF.

The chain recombines TRBV28 with TRBJ2-5; 8 nucleotides align to TRBD2. J gave up 5 bases and V 7 bases, and 18 bases lay outside the gene matches. There are 17 residues in the CDR3. The germline V gene encodes CDR1 MDHEN and CDR2 SYDVKM. CDR3 protein: CASTPPEGGPGGETQYF. In nucleotides, the CDR3 is TGTGCCAGCACCCCCCCCGAGGGAGGGCCGGGGGGGGAGACCCAGTACTTC.

V and J are TRBV5-1 and TRBJ2-3; 7 positions match TRBD2. Trimming removed 0 bases from V and 4 bases from J; junction bases left unmatched: 5. In germline, CDR1 is SGHRS, CDR2 YFSETQ. The CDR3 is 15 amino acids. CDR3 residues: CASSLVQAGPDTQYF. The CDR3 DNA follows: TGCGCCAGCAGCTTGGTTCAAGCGGGGCCAGATACGCAGTATTTT.

The V gene is TRBV21-1, the J gene TRBJ2-3; TRBD2 is taken as the D call from the table, unchecked against the DNA. TRBV21-1 is shown as a pseudogene. The CDR3 contains 15 residues. DNA of the CDR3: TGTGCCAGCAGCAAACCAAGGAGCAAGGCAGATACGCAGTATTTT. Protein product: CASSKPRSKADTQYF.

V usage is TRBV2 and J usage is TRBJ2-5, with 9 positions matching TRBD2. Germline V lookup: CDR1 SNHLY, CDR2 FYNNEI. Trimming at V came to 2 bases and at J to 5 bases, leaving 15 bases not matched to a gene. This CDR3 is 18 amino acids long. The CDR3 nucleotides are TGTGCCAGCAGTGAACCCAGGGGGAGAGCGGGAGGTACGGAGACCCAGTACTTC. Translating it yields CASSEPRGRAGGTETQYF. Combining the CDR3 with reference TRBV2 and TRBJ2-5 gives the whole variable domain EPEVTQTPSHQVTQMGQEVILRCVPISNHLYFYWYRQILGQKVEFLVSFYNNEISEKSEIFDDQFSVERPDGSNFTLKIRSTKLEDSAMYFCASSEPRGRAGGTETQYFGPGTRLLVL.

The genes are TRBV28 and TRBJ1-4; 11 nucleotides agree with TRBD1. The V segment lost 5 bases and the J segment 8 bases; nucleotides outside the gene matches: 4. The CDR3 runs to 14 residues. Germline CDR1 and CDR2: MDHEN and SYDVKM. The CDR3 reads CASSAGTGGEKLFF. The CDR3 DNA reads TGTGCCAGCAGTGCCGGGACAGGGGGGGAAAAACTGTTTTTT.

The V gene is TRBV6-2 or TRBV6-3, the J gene TRBJ2-2; D possibly corresponds to TRBD2 (5 bases). The CDR3 is 16 amino acids. In germline, CDR1 is MNHEY, CDR2 SVGEGT. V was pared by 4 bases and J by 5 bases, with 17 bases between. The CDR3 reads CASSSSFVRGTGELFF. In DNA form, the CDR3 reads TGTGCCAGCAGTTCCTCCTTTGTTCGGGGAACCGGGGAGCTGTTTTTT.

V gene TRBV6-5 combines with J gene TRBJ1-5; no firm D call. Germline CDR1 reads MNHEY; CDR2 reads SVGAGI. Trimming cost V 8 bases and J 5 bases, with 13 bases left between them. CDR3 length equals 13 residues. The CDR3 sequence is CASSMQSDQPQHF. CDR3 in DNA: TGTGCCAGCTCGATGCAGTCAGATCAGCCCCAGCATTTT.

The chain is built from TRBV6-5 and TRBJ2-7; 11 positions match TRBD1. CDR3 size: 14 residues. CDR1 is MNHEY and CDR2 is SVGAGI in the germline V gene. With V trimmed by 7 bases and J by 5 bases, 7 bases remained unmatched. Here the CDR3 reads CASNAGTGGHEQYF. The CDR3 DNA reads as TGTGCCAGCAATGCCGGGACAGGGGGGCACGAGCAGTACTTC.

The genes are TRBV6-2 or TRBV6-3 and TRBJ2-2; 7 bases match TRBD1. This CDR3 has 17 residues. Trimming at V came to 6 bases and at J to 0 bases, leaving 10 bases not matched to a gene. Germline V gives CDR1 MNHEY, CDR2 SVGEGT. The CDR3 DNA follows: TGTGCCAGCAGCCCTCCCACAGGGGTCGCGAACACCGGGGAGCTGTTTTTT. It is translated as CASSPPTGVANTGELFF.

V is TRBV3-1 (or the pseudogene TRBV3-2) and J is TRBJ1-1; D gene uncertain. The CDR3 contains 13 residues. Looked up from germline, CDR1 is LGHDT and CDR2 is YNNKEL (reference sequence). The germline V and J ends were trimmed by 0 bases and 7 bases, with 9 bases remaining between them. The CDR3 here is CASSQEGGFEAFF. The CDR3, as DNA: TGTGCCAGCAGCCAAGAAGGCGGCTTTGAAGCTTTCTTT.

This clone came up many times. The gene calls are TRBV7-2 and TRBJ2-7; TRBD2 matches at 11 bases. The germline gives CDR1 SGHTA, CDR2 FQGNSA. The CDR3 extends over 17 amino acids. V was clipped by 1 base and J by 2 bases; unmatched bases: 7. CDR3 sequence reads: CASSLVASGGLTYEQYF. The CDR3 region has the DNA TGTGCCAGCAGCTTAGTGGCTAGCGGGGGGCTCACCTACGAGCAGTACTTC.

The gene calls are TRBV7-9 and TRBJ2-3, with a tentative D call TRBD2 (5 bases). Trimming shortened V by 8 bases and J by 0 bases, and 12 bases separated the two germline ends. The CDR3 totals 14 residues. Germline loops: CDR1 SEHNR, CDR2 FQNEAQ (reference sequence). CDR3 protein: CASEGAESTDTQYF. The CDR3 region has the DNA TGTGCCAGCGAGGGAGCGGAGAGCACAGATACGCAGTATTTT.

The chain combines TRBV12-1 with TRBJ2-3; the table gives TRBD1 as D, unverified against the DNA. TRBV12-1 is a recognized pseudogene. The CDR3 has 12 amino acids. This CDR3 is CASSFMTDTQYF. Here the CDR3 DNA reads TGTGCCAGCAGCTTCATGACAGATACGCAGTATTTT.